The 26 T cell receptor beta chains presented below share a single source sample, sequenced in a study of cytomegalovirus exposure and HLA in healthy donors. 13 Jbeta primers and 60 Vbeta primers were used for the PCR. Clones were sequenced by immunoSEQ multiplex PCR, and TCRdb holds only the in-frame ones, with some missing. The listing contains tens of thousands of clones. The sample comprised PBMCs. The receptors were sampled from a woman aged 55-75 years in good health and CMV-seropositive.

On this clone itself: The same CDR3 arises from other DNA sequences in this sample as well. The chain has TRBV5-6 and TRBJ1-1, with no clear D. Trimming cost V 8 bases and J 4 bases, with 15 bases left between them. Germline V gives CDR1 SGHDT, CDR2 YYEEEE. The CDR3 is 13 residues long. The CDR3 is CASISTVGTEAFF. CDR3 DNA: TGTGCCAGTATATCAACAGTGGGCACTGAAGCTTTCTTT.

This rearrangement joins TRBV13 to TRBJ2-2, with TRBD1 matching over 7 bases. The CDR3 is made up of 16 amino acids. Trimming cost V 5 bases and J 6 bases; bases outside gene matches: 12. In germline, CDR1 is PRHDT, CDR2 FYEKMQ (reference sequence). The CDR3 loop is CASSPTRPTGAGELFF. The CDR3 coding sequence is TGTGCCAGCAGCCCTACCCGCCCCACAGGGGCCGGGGAGCTGTTTTTT.

This chain's CDR3 is CSVGDGGTGGGEQYF. CDR3 nucleotides: TGCAGCGTGGGGGACGGGGGGACAGGAGGGGGCGAGCAGTACTTC. The V call is TRBV29-1, the J call TRBJ2-7; weak D call: TRBD1 (8 bases). This CDR3 is built from 15 residues. Trimming removed 6 bases at V and 6 bases at J, with 24 bases between. Germline CDR1 SQVTM, CDR2 ANQGSEA.

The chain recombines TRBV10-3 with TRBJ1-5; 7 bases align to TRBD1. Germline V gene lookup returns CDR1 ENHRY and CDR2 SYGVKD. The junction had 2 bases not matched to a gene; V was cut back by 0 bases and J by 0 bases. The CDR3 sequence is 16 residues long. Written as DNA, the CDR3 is TGTGCCATCAGTGAGTCAGGGACAGTTAGCAATCAGCCCCAGCATTTT. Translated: CAISESGTVSNQPQHF.

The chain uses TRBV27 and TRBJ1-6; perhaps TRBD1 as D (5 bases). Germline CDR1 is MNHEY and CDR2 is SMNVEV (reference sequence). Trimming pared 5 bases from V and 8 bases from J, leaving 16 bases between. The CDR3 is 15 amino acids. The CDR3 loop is CASSAGPGSDSPLHF. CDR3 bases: TGTGCCAGCAGTGCGGGGCCCGGGTCCGATTCACCCCTCCACTTT.

CDR3 sequence (DNA): TGTGCCAGCAGTTTGCCGGGACAGGGGACCACTGAAGCTTTCTTT. Amino acid sequence: CASSLPGQGTTEAFF. V usage is TRBV27 and J usage is TRBJ1-1, with 10 bases aligning to TRBD1. Per germline, CDR1 MNHEY and CDR2 SMNVEV (reference sequence). The CDR3 consists of 15 residues. Germline trimming cut 3 bases from V and 4 bases from J; bases unmatched to any gene: 5.

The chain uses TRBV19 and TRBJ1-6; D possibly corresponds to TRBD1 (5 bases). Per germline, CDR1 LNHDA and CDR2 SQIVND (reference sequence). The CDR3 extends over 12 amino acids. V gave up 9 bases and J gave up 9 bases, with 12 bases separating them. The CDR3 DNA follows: TGTGCCAGCACCATCACAGGTTCACCCCTCCACTTT. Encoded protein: CASTITGSPLHF.

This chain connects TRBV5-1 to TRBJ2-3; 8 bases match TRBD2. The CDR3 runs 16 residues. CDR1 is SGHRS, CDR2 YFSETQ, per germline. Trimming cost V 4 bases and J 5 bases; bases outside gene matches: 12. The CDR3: CASSVNGVAGLDTQYF. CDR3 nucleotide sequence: TGCGCCAGCAGCGTTAATGGGGTAGCGGGGCTAGATACGCAGTATTTT.

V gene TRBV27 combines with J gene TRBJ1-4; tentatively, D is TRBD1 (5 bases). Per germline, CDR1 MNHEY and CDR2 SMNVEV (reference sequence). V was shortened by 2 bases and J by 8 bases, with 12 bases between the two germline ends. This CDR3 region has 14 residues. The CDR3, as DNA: TGTGCCAGCAGTTTAGGGCAGGGCTCGGAAAAACTGTTTTTT. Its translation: CASSLGQGSEKLFF. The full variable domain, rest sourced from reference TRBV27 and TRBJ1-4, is EAQVTQNPRYLITVTGKKLTVTCSQNMNHEYMSWYRQDPGLGLRQIYYSMNVEVTDKGDVPEGYKVSRKEKRNFPLILESPSPNQTSLYFCASSLGQGSEKLFFGSGTQLSVL.

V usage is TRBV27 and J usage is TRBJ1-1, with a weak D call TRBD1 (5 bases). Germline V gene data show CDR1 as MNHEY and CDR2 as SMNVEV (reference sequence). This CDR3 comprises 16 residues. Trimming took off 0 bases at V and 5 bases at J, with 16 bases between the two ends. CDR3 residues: CASSLSAAGGRTEAFF. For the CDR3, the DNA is TGTGCCAGCAGTTTATCGGCTGCGGGGGGAAGGACTGAAGCTTTCTTT.

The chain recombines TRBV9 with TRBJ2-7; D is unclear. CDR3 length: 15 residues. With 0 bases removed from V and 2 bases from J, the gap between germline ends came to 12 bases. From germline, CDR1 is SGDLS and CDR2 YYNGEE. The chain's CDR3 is CASSVAQVAAYEQYF. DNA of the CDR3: TGTGCCAGCAGCGTAGCTCAGGTTGCTGCCTACGAGCAGTACTTC. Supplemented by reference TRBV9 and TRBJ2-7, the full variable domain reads DSGVTQTPKHLITATGQRVTLRCSPRSGDLSVYWYQQSLDQGLQFLIQYYNGEERAKGNILERFSAQQFPDLHSELNLSSLELGDSALYFCASSVAQVAAYEQYFGPGTRLTVT.

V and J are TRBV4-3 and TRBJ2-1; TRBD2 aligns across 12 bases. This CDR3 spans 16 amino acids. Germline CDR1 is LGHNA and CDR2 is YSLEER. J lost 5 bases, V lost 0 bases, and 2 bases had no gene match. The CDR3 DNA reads TGCGCCAGCAGCCAAGATGGACTAGCGGGGCACAATGAGCAGTTCTTC. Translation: CASSQDGLAGHNEQFF.

CDR3 in DNA: TGTGCCAGCAGCTTCGGGACAGGGGGCGGGTACGAGCAGTACTTC. This encodes CASSFGTGGGYEQYF. The V call is TRBV7-6, the J call TRBJ2-7; 12 bases are a match to TRBD1. J lost 4 bases, V lost 3 bases, and 4 bases had no gene match. Germline V gene lookup returns CDR1 SGHVS and CDR2 FNYEAQ. The CDR3 has 15 amino acids.

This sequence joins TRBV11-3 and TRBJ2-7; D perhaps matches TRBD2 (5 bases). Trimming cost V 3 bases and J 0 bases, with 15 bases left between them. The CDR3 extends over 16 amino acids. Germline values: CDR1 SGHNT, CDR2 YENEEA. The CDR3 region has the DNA TGTGCCAGCAGCTTGAGACCGGGAAAAGGCTCCTACGAGCAGTACTTC. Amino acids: CASSLRPGKGSYEQYF.

CDR3 amino acids: CASSETQNTEAFF. Here the CDR3 DNA reads TGTGCCAGCAGTGAAACACAGAACACTGAAGCTTTCTTT. This chain joins TRBV25-1 and TRBJ1-1; D not resolved. CDR1 and CDR2 from the germline V gene are MGHDK and SYGVNS. This CDR3 comprises 13 residues. V lost 2 bases and J 1 base, leaving 5 bases between the germline ends.

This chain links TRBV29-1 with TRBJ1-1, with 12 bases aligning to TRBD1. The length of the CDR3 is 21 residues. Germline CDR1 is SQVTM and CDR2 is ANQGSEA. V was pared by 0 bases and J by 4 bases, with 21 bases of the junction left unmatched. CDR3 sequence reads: CSVEDESSRDRGLWGSTEAFF. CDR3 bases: TGCAGCGTTGAAGATGAATCTTCTCGGGACAGGGGGCTTTGGGGGAGCACTGAAGCTTTCTTT.

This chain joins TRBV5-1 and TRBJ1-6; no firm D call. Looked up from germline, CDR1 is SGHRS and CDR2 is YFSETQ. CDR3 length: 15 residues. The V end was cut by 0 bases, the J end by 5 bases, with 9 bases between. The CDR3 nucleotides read TGCGCCAGCAGCTTGGCCAGGCAGAATAATTCACCCCTCCACTTT. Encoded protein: CASSLARQNNSPLHF.

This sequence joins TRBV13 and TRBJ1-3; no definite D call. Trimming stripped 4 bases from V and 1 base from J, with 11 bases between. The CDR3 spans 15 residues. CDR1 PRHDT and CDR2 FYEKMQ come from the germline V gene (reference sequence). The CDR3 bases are TGTGCCAGCAGCTCGCCGACTGTTTCTGGAAACACCATATATTTT. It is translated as CASSSPTVSGNTIYF.

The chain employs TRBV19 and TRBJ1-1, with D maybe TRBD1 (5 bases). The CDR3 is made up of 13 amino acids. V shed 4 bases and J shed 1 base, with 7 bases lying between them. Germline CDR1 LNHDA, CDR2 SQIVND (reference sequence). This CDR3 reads CASSTGSNTEAFF. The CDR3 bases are TGTGCCAGTAGTACAGGGTCGAACACTGAAGCTTTCTTT.

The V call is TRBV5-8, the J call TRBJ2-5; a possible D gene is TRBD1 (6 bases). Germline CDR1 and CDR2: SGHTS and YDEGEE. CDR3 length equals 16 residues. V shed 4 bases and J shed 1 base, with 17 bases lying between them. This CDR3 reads CASSRGVTGGQETQYF. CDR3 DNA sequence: TGTGCCAGCAGCAGGGGCGTGACAGGAGGCCAAGAGACCCAGTACTTC.

CDR3 DNA sequence: TGTGCCAGCAGCTTACAGCAGGGAAAGGGTACTGAAGCTTTCTTT. Its translation is CASSLQQGKGTEAFF. This chain links TRBV7-2 with TRBJ1-1; possibly TRBD1 for D (5 bases). The CDR3 runs 15 residues. V was trimmed by 2 bases and J by 5 bases, leaving 15 bases between them. Germline V lookup: CDR1 SGHTA, CDR2 FQGNSA.

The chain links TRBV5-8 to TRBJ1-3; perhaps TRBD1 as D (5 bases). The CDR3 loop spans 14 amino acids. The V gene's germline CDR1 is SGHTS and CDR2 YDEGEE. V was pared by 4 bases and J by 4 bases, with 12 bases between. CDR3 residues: CASSTGGLGNTIYF. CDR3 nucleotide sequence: TGTGCCAGCAGCACGGGGGGACTCGGAAACACCATATATTTT.

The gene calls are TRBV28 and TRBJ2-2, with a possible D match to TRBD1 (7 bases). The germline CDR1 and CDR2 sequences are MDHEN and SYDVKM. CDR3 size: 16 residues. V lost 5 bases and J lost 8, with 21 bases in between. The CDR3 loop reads CASSLPETGRNGELFF. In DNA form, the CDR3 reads TGTGCCAGCAGTCTGCCCGAGACAGGGAGGAATGGGGAGCTGTTTTTT.

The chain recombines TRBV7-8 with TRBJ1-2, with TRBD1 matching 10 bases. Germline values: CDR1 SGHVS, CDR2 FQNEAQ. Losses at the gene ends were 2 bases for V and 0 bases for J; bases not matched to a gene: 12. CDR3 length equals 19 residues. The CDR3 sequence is CASSLSGAGQGVANYGYTF. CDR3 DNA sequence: TGTGCCAGCAGCTTATCGGGGGCAGGACAGGGGGTTGCTAACTATGGCTACACCTTC.

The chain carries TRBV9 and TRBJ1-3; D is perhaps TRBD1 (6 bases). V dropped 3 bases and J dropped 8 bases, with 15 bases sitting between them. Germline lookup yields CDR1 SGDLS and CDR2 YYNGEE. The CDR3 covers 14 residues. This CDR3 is CASSDSPTGYTIYF. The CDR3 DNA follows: TGTGCCAGCAGCGACTCACCCACAGGGTACACCATATATTTT.

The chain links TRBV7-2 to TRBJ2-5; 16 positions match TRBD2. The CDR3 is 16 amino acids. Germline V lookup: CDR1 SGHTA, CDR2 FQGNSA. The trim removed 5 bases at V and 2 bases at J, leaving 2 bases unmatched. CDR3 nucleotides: TGTGCCAGCAGCACGGGACTAGCGGGGGGGCAAGAGACCCAGTACTTC. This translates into CASSTGLAGGQETQYF.